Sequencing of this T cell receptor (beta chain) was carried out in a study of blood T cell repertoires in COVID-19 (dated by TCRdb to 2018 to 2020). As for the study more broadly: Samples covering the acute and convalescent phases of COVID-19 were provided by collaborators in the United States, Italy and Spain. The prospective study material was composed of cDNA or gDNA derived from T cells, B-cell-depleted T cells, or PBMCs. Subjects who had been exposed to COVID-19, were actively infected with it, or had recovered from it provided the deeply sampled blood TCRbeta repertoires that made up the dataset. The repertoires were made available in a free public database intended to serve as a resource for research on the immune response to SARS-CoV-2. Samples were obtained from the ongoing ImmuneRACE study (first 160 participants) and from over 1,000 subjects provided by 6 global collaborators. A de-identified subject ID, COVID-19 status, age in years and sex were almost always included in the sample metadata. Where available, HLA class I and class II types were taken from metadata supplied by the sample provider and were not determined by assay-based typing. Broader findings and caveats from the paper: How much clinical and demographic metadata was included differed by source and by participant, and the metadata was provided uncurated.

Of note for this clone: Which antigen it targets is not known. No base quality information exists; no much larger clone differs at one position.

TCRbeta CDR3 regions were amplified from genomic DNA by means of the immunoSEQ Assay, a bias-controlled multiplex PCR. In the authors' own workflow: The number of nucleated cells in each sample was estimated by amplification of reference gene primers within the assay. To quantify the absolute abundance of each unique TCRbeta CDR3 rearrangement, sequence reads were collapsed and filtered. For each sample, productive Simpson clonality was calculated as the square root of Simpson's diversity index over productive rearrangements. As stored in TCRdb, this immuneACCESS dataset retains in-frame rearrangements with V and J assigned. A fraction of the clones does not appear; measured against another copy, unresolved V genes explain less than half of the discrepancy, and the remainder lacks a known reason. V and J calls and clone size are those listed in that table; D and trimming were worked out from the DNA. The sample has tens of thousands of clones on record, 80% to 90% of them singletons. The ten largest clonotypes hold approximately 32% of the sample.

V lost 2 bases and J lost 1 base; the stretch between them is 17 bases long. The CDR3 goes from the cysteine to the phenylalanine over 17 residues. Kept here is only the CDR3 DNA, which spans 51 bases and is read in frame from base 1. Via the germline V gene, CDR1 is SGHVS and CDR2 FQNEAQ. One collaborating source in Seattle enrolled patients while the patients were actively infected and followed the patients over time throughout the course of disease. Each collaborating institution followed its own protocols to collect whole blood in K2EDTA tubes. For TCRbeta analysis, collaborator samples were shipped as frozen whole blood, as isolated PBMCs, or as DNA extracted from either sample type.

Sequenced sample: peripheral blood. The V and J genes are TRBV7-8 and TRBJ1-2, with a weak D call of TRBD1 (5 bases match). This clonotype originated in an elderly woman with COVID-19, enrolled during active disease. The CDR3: CASSLTRGVSYNYGYTF. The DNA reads TGTGCCAGCAGCTTAACGCGGGGGGTGAGCTATAACTATGGCTACACCTTC.